This is a list of T cell receptor beta chains from one sample in a study of beta chain features in type 1 diabetes. The repertoire was sequenced with immunoSEQ multiplex PCR; TCRdb's copy has only in-frame clones and lacks some. Among more than 300,000 clones listed, roughly 13% were seen once. Sequences were obtained from naive CD4+ T cells from blood. The source is a woman aged 18-29 years with type 1 diabetes. Each CDR3 is given with its conserved first and last residue. The D gene is left open where the match is weak. Not all rows give a size; the values are once, few, many and, for expanded clones, a class.

clone_size | d_call | cdr3_length | j_call | v_call | cdr3_aa | cdr3_nt
few | TRBD2 | 17 | TRBJ2-2 | TRBV9 | CASSLTSGIFRTGELFF | TGTGCCAGCAGCTTGACTAGCGGGATTTTCAGGACCGGGGAGCTGTTTTTT
. | . | 14 | TRBJ1-2 | TRBV18 | CASSPNDSNYGYTF | TGTGCCAGCTCACCAAACGACAGTAACTATGGCTACACCTTC
. | . | 12 | TRBJ2-7 | TRBV28 | CASKVEGYEQYF | TGTGCCAGCAAGGTGGAGGGCTACGAGCAGTACTTC
few | TRBD1 | 13 | TRBJ1-1 | TRBV19 | CATRPGQGTEAFF | TGTGCCACCCGGCCGGGACAGGGGACTGAAGCTTTCTTT
few | TRBD2 | 15 | TRBJ2-3 | TRBV25-1 | CASSPSGGGADTQYF | TGTGCCAGCAGTCCTAGCGGGGGGGGAGCGGATACGCAGTATTTT
. | TRBD1 | 14 | TRBJ2-1 | TRBV27 | CASSFLSRTGEQFF | TGTGCCAGCAGTTTTCTATCTAGGACAGGGGAGCAGTTCTTC
. | . | 9 | TRBJ2-7 | TRBV7-9 | CATGNEQYF | TGTGCCACCGGTAACGAGCAGTACTTC
. | . | 12 | TRBJ1-1 | TRBV30 | CAWSYRGTRAFF | TGTGCCTGGAGTTATCGGGGGACGCGAGCTTTCTTT
few | . | 15 | TRBJ1-2 | TRBV27 | CASSLRQPQILGYTF | TGTGCCAGCAGTCTAAGACAGCCCCAAATCCTAGGCTACACCTTC
. | . | 14 | TRBJ2-7 | TRBV6-1 | CASSDSRSSYEQYF | TGTGCCAGCAGTGACTCCCGGAGCTCCTACGAGCAGTACTTC
few | TRBD2 | 15 | TRBJ2-1 | TRBV28 | CASIKGTSGRNEQFF | TGTGCCAGCATTAAGGGGACTAGCGGGAGAAATGAGCAGTTCTTC
few | TRBD1 | 12 | TRBJ1-2 | TRBV18 | CASSSGTGGYTF | TGTGCCAGCTCATCCGGGACAGGAGGCTACACCTTC
. | . | 11 | TRBJ2-7 | TRBV11-2 | CASSLVDVQYF | TGTGCCAGCAGCTTAGTAGATGTGCAGTACTTC